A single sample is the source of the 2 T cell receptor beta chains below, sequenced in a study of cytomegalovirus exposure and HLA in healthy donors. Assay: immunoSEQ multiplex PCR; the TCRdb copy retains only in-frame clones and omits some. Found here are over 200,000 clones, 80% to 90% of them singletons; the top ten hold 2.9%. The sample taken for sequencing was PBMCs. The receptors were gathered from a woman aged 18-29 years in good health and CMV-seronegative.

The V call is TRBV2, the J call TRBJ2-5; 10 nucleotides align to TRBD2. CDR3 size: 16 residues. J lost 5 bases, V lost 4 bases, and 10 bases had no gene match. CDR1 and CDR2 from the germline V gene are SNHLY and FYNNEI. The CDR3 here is CASSVLAGRGVETQYF. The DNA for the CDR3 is TGTGCCAGCAGTGTACTAGCGGGGAGGGGTGTGGAGACCCAGTACTTC.

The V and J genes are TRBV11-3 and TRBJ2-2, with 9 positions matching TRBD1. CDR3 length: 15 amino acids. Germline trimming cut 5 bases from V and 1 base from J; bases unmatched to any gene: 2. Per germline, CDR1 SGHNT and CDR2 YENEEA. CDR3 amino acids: CASSLDRGNTGELFF. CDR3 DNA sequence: TGTGCCAGCAGCCTGGACAGGGGGAACACCGGGGAGCTGTTTTTT.